This entry features one T cell receptor (beta chain) sequence. This clonotype turned up a few times. It has no known antigen specificity. No base-level quality is on record; no much larger clone is a single base apart. According to the study, the label for this sample's treatment or condition signals: in vitro stimulation with specific CMV peptide epitopes to enrich CMV-specific T cells. Sequencing was carried out with an Illumina HiSeq 1500. In-frame beta chains were kept once TCRdb had trimmed the public reads at Q25 with fastp and called clones with MiXCR. Every distinct CDR3 protein forms one entry, paired with its most common genes and DNA. The sample table records under 40,000 distinct CDR3 sequences; 52% of these occur just once. Of the sample, around nine tenths is held by the ten largest clones. V loses 3 bases at its end and J loses 1 base; junction bases beyond the gene matches: 12. The germline V gene specifies SGHVS as CDR1 and FQNEAQ as CDR2. The cysteine opens and the phenylalanine closes a CDR3 of 19 amino acids. The sequence is cut down to CDR3 DNA, 57 bases in frame from base 1.

These data originate in a study of T cell repertoires in cytomegalovirus infection (dated by TCRdb to between 2019 and 2020). Study-level background: Alongside well-studied HLA-B-restricted epitopes, the peptide stimulations were aimed at recently identified HLA-C-restricted CMV epitopes, whose presentation resists viral immunomodulation. The HLA type of each donor mattered for the analysis, because public TCR beta signatures pointed to carriage of CMV infection along with the matching HLA type.

Summary of the overall study and its limitations: Carriers of CMV infection plus the relevant HLA type were discriminated by the cumulative frequency of public TCR beta family members in the study cohort and in an independent roughly 380-donor cohort. The ex vivo response was dominated by HLA-C-restricted CMV-specific TCR beta clonotypes, which also provided the single most frequent clonotype in two of eight donors.

The sequencing used CD8+ T cells from cultured PBMCs, collected from culture after CMV antigen stimulation. The chain is made from TRBV7-8 and TRBJ1-5, and TRBD1 aligns with 10 junction nucleotides. The receptor was derived from a human donor in good health (CMV status not recorded). Some clones in this sample may be carry-over from other donors' samples. The nucleotide sequence reads as follows: TGTGCCAGCAGCTTCGGGACAGGGGATGTATTATTGAGCAATCAGCCCCAGCATTTT. Its translation is CASSFGTGDVLLSNQPQHF.